This T cell receptor (beta chain) was retrieved from a study of shared clonotypes between healthy human individuals. Memory CD4+ cells were the fraction left after CD45RA+ naive selection. V gave up 4 bases and J gave up 2 bases, with 12 bases separating them. Germline V CDR1 and CDR2: SNHLY, FYNNEI. The CDR3 runs to 14 residues. Concerning this clone itself: The antigen is undetermined.

Notes on the study in general: Rarefaction gave evidence that sorted-subset sequencing remained incomplete despite large depth. The sampled material consisted only of blood, and tissue repertoires are likely to differ.

As originally analysed: Sequence data from immunoSEQ were junction-only and lacked quality scores; consequently, filtering differed. Profiled with immunoSEQ multiplex PCR; TCRdb holds only in-frame clones, not every one. V, J and clone size were drawn from that table, and D and trimming were deduced from the DNA. The sample has fewer than 850,000 clones; less than 80% are singletons. The J gene is TRBJ2-7, the V gene TRBV2; a possible D gene is TRBD1 (7 bases). The sequence derives from a woman in her twenties or thirties in good health. The specimen sequenced was memory CD4+ T cells sorted from blood. Specified subset: CD45RA-negative fraction. The DNA for the CDR3 is TGTGCCAGCAGTGGGCAGGGGGGTCCCTACGAGCAGTACTTC. Protein product: CASSGQGGPYEQYF.